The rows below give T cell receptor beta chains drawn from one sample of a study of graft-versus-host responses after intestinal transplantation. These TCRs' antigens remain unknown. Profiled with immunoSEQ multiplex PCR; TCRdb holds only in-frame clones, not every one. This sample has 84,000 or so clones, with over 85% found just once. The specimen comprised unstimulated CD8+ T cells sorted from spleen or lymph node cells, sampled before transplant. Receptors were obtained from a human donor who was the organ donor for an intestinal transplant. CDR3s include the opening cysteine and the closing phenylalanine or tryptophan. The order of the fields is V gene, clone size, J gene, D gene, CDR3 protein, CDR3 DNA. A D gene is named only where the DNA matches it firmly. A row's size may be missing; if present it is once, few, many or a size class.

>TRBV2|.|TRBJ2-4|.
CASSDEGAGNIQYF
TGTGCCAGCAGTGATGAGGGAGCCGGGAACATTCAGTACTTC
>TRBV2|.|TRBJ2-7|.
CASTDPLGDYEQYF
TGTGCCAGCACCGACCCACTAGGCGACTACGAGCAGTACTTC
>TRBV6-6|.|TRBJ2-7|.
CASTLANEQYF
TGTGCCAGTACCCTTGCGAACGAGCAGTACTTC
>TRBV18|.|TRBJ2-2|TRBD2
CASSKGLAGNTGELFF
TGTGCCAGCTCAAAAGGACTAGCGGGGAACACCGGGGAGCTGTTTTTT
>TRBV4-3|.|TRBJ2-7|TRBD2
CASSQDWGLAGNEQYF
TGCGCCAGCAGCCAAGATTGGGGACTAGCCGGGAACGAGCAGTACTTC
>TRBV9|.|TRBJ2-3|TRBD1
CASSEGQTSTDTQYF
TGTGCCAGCAGCGAGGGACAGACTAGCACAGATACGCAGTATTTT
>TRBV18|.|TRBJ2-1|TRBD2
CASSEVSAGEAKFF
TGTGCCAGCTCAGAAGTTAGCGCGGGAGAGGCGAAGTTCTTC
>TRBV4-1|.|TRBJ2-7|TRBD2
CASSPLATSGYEQYF
TGCGCCAGCAGCCCCCTGGCGACTAGCGGGTACGAGCAGTACTTC
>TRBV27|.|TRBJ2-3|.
CASSLAPGATQYF
TGTGCCAGCAGTTTAGCCCCTGGGGCTACGCAGTATTTT
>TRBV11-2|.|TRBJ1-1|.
CASSRYVGALNTEAFF
TGTGCCAGCAGCCGATACGTTGGGGCTCTGAACACTGAAGCTTTCTTT
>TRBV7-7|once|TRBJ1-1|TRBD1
CASSSGGTNTEAFF
TGTGCTAGCAGCTCAGGGGGCACGAACACTGAAGCTTTCTTT
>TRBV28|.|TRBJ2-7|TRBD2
CASSLLTSGASYEQYF
TGTGCCAGCAGTTTACTCACTAGCGGCGCCTCCTACGAGCAGTACTTC
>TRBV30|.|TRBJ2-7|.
CAWSSGAGENEQYF
TGTGCCTGGAGTTCAGGGGCAGGGGAGAACGAGCAGTACTTC
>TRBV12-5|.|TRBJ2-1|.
CASGSLISGTFNEQFF
TGTGCTAGTGGTTCCCTTATATCGGGGACATTCAATGAGCAGTTCTTC
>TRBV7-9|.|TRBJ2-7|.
CASSSQLGGSYEQYF
TGTGCCAGCAGCTCCCAACTCGGGGGCTCCTACGAGCAGTACTTC
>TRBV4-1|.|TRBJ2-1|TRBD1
CASSQVSGGNEQFF
TGCGCCAGCAGCCAAGTCTCAGGGGGCAATGAGCAGTTCTTC
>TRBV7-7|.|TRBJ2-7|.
CASSLGVGGSYEQYF
TGTGCTAGCAGCTTAGGGGTAGGAGGTTCCTACGAGCAGTACTTC
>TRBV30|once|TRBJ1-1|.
CAWRGQPNTEAFF
TGTGCCTGGCGGGGACAACCGAACACTGAAGCTTTCTTT
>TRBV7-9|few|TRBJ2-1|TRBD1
CASSLKQGHVDEQFF
TGTGCCAGCAGCCTCAAACAGGGGCACGTTGATGAGCAGTTCTTC
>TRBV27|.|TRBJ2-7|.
CASSLDPHRAWGEQYF
TGTGCCAGCAGTTTAGATCCCCACAGGGCTTGGGGGGAGCAGTACTTC
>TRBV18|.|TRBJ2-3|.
CASSHRVADTQYF
TGTGCCAGCTCACACAGGGTTGCAGATACGCAGTATTTT
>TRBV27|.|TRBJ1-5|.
CASRGPDQPQHF
TGTGCCAGCAGGGGGCCCGATCAGCCCCAGCATTTT
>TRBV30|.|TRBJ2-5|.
CAITWGGPGETQYF
TGTGCCATAACCTGGGGGGGGCCGGGAGAGACCCAGTACTTC
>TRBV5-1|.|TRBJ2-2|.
CASSLVSGTGELFF
TGCGCCAGCAGCTTGGTGTCCGGTACCGGGGAGCTGTTTTTT
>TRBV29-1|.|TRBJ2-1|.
CSVVSVYNEQFF
TGCAGCGTTGTTAGCGTCTACAATGAGCAGTTCTTC
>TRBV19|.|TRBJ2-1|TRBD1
CASSTGASEQFF
TGTGCCAGTAGCACAGGGGCTAGTGAGCAGTTCTTC
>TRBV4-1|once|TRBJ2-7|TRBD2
CASSQEPAGGSYEQYF
TGCGCCAGCAGCCAAGAACCAGCGGGGGGCTCCTACGAGCAGTACTTC
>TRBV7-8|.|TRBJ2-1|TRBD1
CASSSGQGAYNEQFF
TGTGCCAGCAGCTCGGGACAGGGGGCCTACAATGAGCAGTTCTTC
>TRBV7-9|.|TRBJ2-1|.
CASSPPAGGEQFF
TGTGCCAGCAGCCCGCCCGCCGGGGGTGAGCAGTTCTTC
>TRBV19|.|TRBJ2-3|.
CASSTWLVRSSTDTQYF
TGTGCCAGTAGTACTTGGCTAGTCCGATCTAGCACAGATACGCAGTATTTT